The present TCR beta chain was sequenced within a study of control samples from healthy donors and cancer patients. There are 13 residues in the CDR3. Germline V gives CDR1 SGHAT, CDR2 FQDESV (reference sequence). The V gene lost 0 bases and the J gene lost 7 bases, with 10 bases spanning the gap. Sequenced by immunoSEQ multiplex PCR; TCRdb stores in-frame clones only, minus some. Among 150,000 or so clones listed, just under 95% were seen once. The V and J genes are TRBV11-1 and TRBJ2-7, with D perhaps TRBD1 or TRBD2 (5 bases each). Sample: blood. The source of this sequence is an older woman in good health. The CDR3 is CASSLAEGTEQYF. The CDR3 DNA follows: TGTGCCAGCAGCTTAGCGGAAGGGACGGAGCAGTACTTC.